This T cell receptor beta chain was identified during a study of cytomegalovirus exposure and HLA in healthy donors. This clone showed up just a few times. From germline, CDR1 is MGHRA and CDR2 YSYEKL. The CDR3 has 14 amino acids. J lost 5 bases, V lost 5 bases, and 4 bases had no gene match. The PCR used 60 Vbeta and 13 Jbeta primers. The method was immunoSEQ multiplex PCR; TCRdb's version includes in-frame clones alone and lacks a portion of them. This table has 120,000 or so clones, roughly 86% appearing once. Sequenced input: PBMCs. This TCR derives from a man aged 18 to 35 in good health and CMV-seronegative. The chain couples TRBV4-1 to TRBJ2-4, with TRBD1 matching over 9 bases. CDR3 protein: CASSSTGGENIQYF. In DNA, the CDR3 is TGCGCCAGCAGCTCAACAGGGGGCGAAAACATTCAGTACTTC.